What follows describes a single T cell receptor beta chain. Antigen specificity is unknown. The data were taken from a study of Ad26.COV2.S vaccination and SARS-CoV-2 variants. Study-wide context: As a participant in COV1001, the donor was in the Ad26.COV2.S trial arm. General observations from the study: Reported post-vaccination CD8+ and CD4+ T cell responses to spike showed substantial breadth.

Sequencing used immunoSEQ multiplex PCR; TCRdb keeps in-frame clones, though not all of them. The table has about 350,000 clones, more than 85% seen once; the top ten hold roughly 5%. Treatment given: about 20 received Ad26.COV2.S at low or high dose, single or two shots; roughly five received placebo; per-sample allocation not given. Day 63 following the first vaccine or placebo injection was when the samples were taken. Looked up from germline, CDR1 is LNHDA and CDR2 is SQIVND (reference sequence). The CDR3 contains 14 residues. The germline V and J ends were trimmed by 9 bases and 4 bases, with 19 bases remaining between them.

This TCR was sampled from a person between 18 and 59 years old who received the Ad26.COV2.S COVID-19 vaccine or a placebo. This specimen consisted of peripheral blood, obtained in a trial of Ad26.COV2.S vaccine versus placebo. The chain uses TRBV19 and TRBJ2-7; D is perhaps TRBD2 (7 bases). For the CDR3, the DNA is TGTGCCAGCGGCCCAGGGGAGGGAGGTTACGAGCAGTACTTC. Encoded protein: CASGPGEGGYEQYF.